The 2 T cell receptor beta chains below were found in one sample sequenced in a study of T cell repertoires in cytomegalovirus infection. TCRdb re-called the reads with MiXCR, one entry per CDR3 protein. Of just under 550,000 distinct CDR3 sequences listed, approximately 25% are singletons. The sequenced sample consisted of PBMCs. These receptors were obtained from a human donor in good health (CMV status not recorded). Some clones in this sample may be carry-over from other donors' samples.

V is TRBV7-8 and J is TRBJ2-3; D remains ambiguous. Germline CDR1 is SGHVS and CDR2 is FQNEAQ. Trimming shortened V by 5 bases and J by 2 bases, and 17 bases separated the two germline ends. The CDR3 consists of 16 residues. The CDR3 loop is CASSPSSALLTDTQYF. CDR3 bases: TGTGCCAGCAGCCCCTCGTCCGCGCTTCTCACAGATACGCAGTATTTT. Drawing the rest from reference TRBV7-8 and TRBJ2-3, the complete variable domain is GAGVSQSPRYKVAKRGQDVALRCDPISGHVSLFWYQQALGQGPEFLTYFQNEAQLDKSGLPSDRFFAERPEGSVSTLKIQRTQQEDSAVYLCASSPSSALLTDTQYFGPGTRLTVL.

This clonotype has at least ten counts. The chain has TRBV7-2 and TRBJ2-3; weak D call: TRBD2 (6 bases). Germline V gives CDR1 SGHTA, CDR2 FQGNSA. The ends were cut back, 1 base at V and 2 bases at J, with 10 bases in the middle. CDR3 length: 15 amino acids. CDR3: CASSLGGGLTDTQYF. The CDR3 region has the DNA TGTGCCAGCAGCTTAGGGGGAGGTCTCACAGATACGCAGTATTTT.